This TCR beta chain was recorded in a study of shared clonotypes between healthy human individuals. The data were produced by immunoSEQ multiplex PCR, yet TCRdb's version contains in-frame clones alone and is incomplete. The repertoire holds approximately 1,500,000 clones, with around 97% as singletons. The CDR3 totals 15 residues. Trimming shortened V by 1 base and J by 3 bases, and 10 bases separated the two germline ends. CDR1 is SGHAT, CDR2 FQNNGV, per germline. This sequence was found in a man aged 25-40 years in good health. The source material was naive CD4+ T cells sorted from blood. Subset indicated: CD45RA+ positively selected. V gene TRBV11-2 combines with J gene TRBJ2-1, with TRBD2 as a possible D gene (6 bases). The CDR3 here is CASSLGAGFYNEQFF. The CDR3 nucleotides read TGTGCCAGCAGCTTAGGAGCGGGCTTCTACAATGAGCAGTTCTTC.